These T cell receptor beta chains were read from a single sample in a study of T cell repertoires in cytomegalovirus infection. In TCRdb, the reads were re-called with MiXCR into one record per CDR3 protein. The repertoire holds around 100,000 distinct CDR3 sequences, with around 22% as singletons. The material sequenced was CD8+ T cells from PBMCs. The receptors originated from a human donor in good health (CMV status not recorded). Some clones in this sample may be carry-over from other donors' samples. The CDR3 runs from the conserved cysteine through the conserved F or W. A D gene is named only where the DNA matches it firmly. For some rows the clone size is stated as once, few or many, or as a class when expanded; others skip it.

j_call: TRBJ2-1
cdr3_length: 15
clone_size: many
v_call: TRBV6-6
d_call: -
cdr3_aa: CASSYEDAAYNEQFF
cdr3_nt: TGTGCCAGCAGTTACGAGGACGCGGCCTACAATGAGCAGTTCTTC

j_call: TRBJ2-7
cdr3_length: 14
clone_size: -
v_call: TRBV6-8
d_call: -
cdr3_aa: CASAGTADYYEQYF
cdr3_nt: TGTGCCAGCGCCGGGACAGCGGACTACTACGAGCAGTACTTC

j_call: TRBJ2-7
cdr3_length: 15
clone_size: -
v_call: TRBV20-1
d_call: TRBD1
cdr3_aa: CSARGPGQGTYEQYF
cdr3_nt: TGCAGTGCTAGGGGCCCGGGACAGGGGACCTACGAGCAGTACTTC

j_call: TRBJ2-7
cdr3_length: 14
clone_size: -
v_call: TRBV28
d_call: -
cdr3_aa: CASSLVTGAGEQYF
cdr3_nt: TGTGCCAGCAGTTTAGTGACGGGGGCCGGCGAGCAGTACTTC

j_call: TRBJ2-1
cdr3_length: 15
clone_size: few
v_call: TRBV20-1
d_call: TRBD2
cdr3_aa: CSAREASGGANEQFF
cdr3_nt: TGCAGTGCTAGAGAGGCTAGCGGGGGGGCTAATGAGCAGTTCTTC

j_call: TRBJ2-3
cdr3_length: 18
clone_size: many
v_call: TRBV7-2
d_call: TRBD2
cdr3_aa: CASSLDETSGGTPDTQYF
cdr3_nt: TGTGCCAGCAGCTTGGATGAGACTAGCGGGGGGACCCCCGATACGCAGTATTTT

j_call: TRBJ2-3
cdr3_length: 17
clone_size: -
v_call: TRBV2
d_call: TRBD2
cdr3_aa: CASSERGAGFRTDTQYF
cdr3_nt: TGTGCCAGCAGTGAAAGGGGAGCGGGGTTTCGCACAGATACGCAGTATTTT

j_call: TRBJ2-5
cdr3_length: 16
clone_size: many
v_call: TRBV7-9
d_call: TRBD2
cdr3_aa: CASSSSTSLYQETQYF
cdr3_nt: TGTGCCAGCAGCTCCTCGACTAGCCTGTACCAAGAGACCCAGTACTTC

j_call: TRBJ1-2
cdr3_length: 14
clone_size: -
v_call: TRBV20-1
d_call: TRBD1
cdr3_aa: CSAIRTGQNYGYTF
cdr3_nt: TGCAGTGCAATCAGGACAGGGCAAAACTATGGCTACACCTTC

j_call: TRBJ1-2
cdr3_length: 17
clone_size: many
v_call: TRBV7-8
d_call: -
cdr3_aa: CASSPEVVAVTNYGYTF
cdr3_nt: TGTGCCAGCAGCCCCGAGGTGGTCGCGGTGACTAACTATGGCTACACCTTC

j_call: TRBJ1-2
cdr3_length: 15
clone_size: -
v_call: TRBV6-5
d_call: TRBD1
cdr3_aa: CASSSWTGGDYGYTF
cdr3_nt: TGTGCCAGCAGTTCGTGGACAGGGGGAGACTATGGCTACACCTTC

j_call: TRBJ1-5
cdr3_length: 15
clone_size: -
v_call: TRBV28
d_call: -
cdr3_aa: CANSLSWQGDQPQHF
cdr3_nt: TGTGCCAACAGTTTATCTTGGCAGGGTGATCAGCCCCAGCATTTT

j_call: TRBJ1-1
cdr3_length: 14
clone_size: many
v_call: TRBV7-9
d_call: TRBD1
cdr3_aa: CASRPGGADTEAFF
cdr3_nt: TGTGCCAGCAGGCCAGGGGGCGCGGACACTGAAGCTTTCTTT

j_call: TRBJ2-1
cdr3_length: 12
clone_size: many
v_call: TRBV7-9
d_call: -
cdr3_aa: CASSLIPDEQFF
cdr3_nt: TGTGCCAGCAGCTTAATCCCGGATGAGCAGTTCTTC

j_call: TRBJ2-7
cdr3_length: 15
clone_size: few
v_call: TRBV6-5
d_call: TRBD1
cdr3_aa: CASKYRDSISYEQYF
cdr3_nt: TGTGCCAGCAAATATAGGGACAGTATCTCCTACGAGCAGTACTTC

j_call: TRBJ2-7
cdr3_length: 13
clone_size: once
v_call: TRBV29-1
d_call: TRBD2
cdr3_aa: CSVEGLANYEQYF
cdr3_nt: TGCAGCGTTGAGGGACTAGCGAACTACGAGCAGTACTTC

j_call: TRBJ2-3
cdr3_length: 11
clone_size: -
v_call: TRBV7-6
d_call: -
cdr3_aa: CAGRSTDTQYF
cdr3_nt: TGTGCAGGTAGGAGCACAGATACGCAGTATTTT

j_call: TRBJ2-2
cdr3_length: 13
clone_size: many
v_call: TRBV11-3
d_call: -
cdr3_aa: CASSLQGTGELFF
cdr3_nt: TGTGCCAGCAGCTTACAGGGGACCGGGGAGCTGTTTTTT

j_call: TRBJ1-4
cdr3_length: 14
clone_size: -
v_call: TRBV29-1
d_call: TRBD1
cdr3_aa: CSVGQGAWDEKLFF
cdr3_nt: TGCAGCGTCGGACAGGGGGCATGGGATGAAAAACTGTTTTTT

j_call: TRBJ2-1
cdr3_length: 16
clone_size: many
v_call: TRBV7-2
d_call: TRBD2
cdr3_aa: CASSGRLAGDPNEQFF
cdr3_nt: TGTGCCAGCAGCGGACGACTAGCGGGAGACCCCAATGAGCAGTTCTTC

j_call: TRBJ2-5
cdr3_length: 17
clone_size: -
v_call: TRBV28
d_call: TRBD2
cdr3_aa: CASSLYPTSADQETQYF
cdr3_nt: TGTGCCAGCAGTTTATACCCGACTAGCGCGGACCAAGAGACCCAGTACTTC

j_call: TRBJ1-4
cdr3_length: 15
clone_size: many
v_call: TRBV7-2
d_call: -
cdr3_aa: CASSSNSATNEKLFF
cdr3_nt: TGTGCCAGCAGCTCAAACAGCGCAACTAATGAAAAACTGTTTTTT

j_call: TRBJ1-5
cdr3_length: 16
clone_size: many
v_call: TRBV12-3/TRBV12-4
d_call: TRBD1
cdr3_aa: CASSRVGTGLNQPQHF
cdr3_nt: TGTGCCAGCAGTCGAGTCGGGACAGGGTTGAATCAGCCCCAGCATTTT

j_call: TRBJ1-5
cdr3_length: 14
clone_size: many
v_call: TRBV12-3/TRBV12-4
d_call: -
cdr3_aa: CASSLEPDGQPQHF
cdr3_nt: TGTGCCAGCAGCCTCGAACCGGACGGTCAGCCCCAGCATTTT

j_call: TRBJ2-5
cdr3_length: 14
clone_size: -
v_call: TRBV10-3
d_call: -
cdr3_aa: CAISDSGLEETQYF
cdr3_nt: TGTGCCATCAGTGACTCGGGATTGGAAGAGACCCAGTACTTC

j_call: TRBJ2-1
cdr3_length: 15
clone_size: many
v_call: TRBV7-9
d_call: TRBD1
cdr3_aa: CASSHTGALSNEQFF
cdr3_nt: TGTGCCAGCAGCCACACAGGGGCCCTAAGCAATGAGCAGTTCTTC

j_call: TRBJ2-5
cdr3_length: 14
clone_size: -
v_call: TRBV27
d_call: -
cdr3_aa: CASSLGPSPQTQYF
cdr3_nt: TGTGCCAGCAGTTTAGGCCCCTCTCCCCAGACCCAGTACTTC

j_call: TRBJ2-1
cdr3_length: 17
clone_size: many
v_call: TRBV10-3
d_call: TRBD2
cdr3_aa: CAISDASGKREVIEQFF
cdr3_nt: TGTGCCATCAGTGATGCATCCGGGAAGCGGGAGGTAATTGAGCAGTTCTTC

j_call: TRBJ2-3
cdr3_length: 14
clone_size: -
v_call: TRBV12-3/TRBV12-4
d_call: -
cdr3_aa: CASSFLGSTDTQYF
cdr3_nt: TGTGCCAGCAGTTTTCTGGGTAGCACAGATACGCAGTATTTT

j_call: TRBJ2-1
cdr3_length: 15
clone_size: -
v_call: TRBV4-3
d_call: -
cdr3_aa: CASSLRGNSYNEQFF
cdr3_nt: TGCGCCAGCAGCCTAAGGGGGAACTCCTACAATGAGCAGTTCTTC

j_call: TRBJ1-5
cdr3_length: 15
clone_size: -
v_call: TRBV20-1
d_call: -
cdr3_aa: CSANQGMGGNQPQHF
cdr3_nt: TGCAGTGCCAACCAAGGGATGGGTGGCAATCAGCCCCAGCATTTT

j_call: TRBJ1-5
cdr3_length: 17
clone_size: -
v_call: TRBV6-2/TRBV6-3
d_call: -
cdr3_aa: CASSYSRDGHSNQPQHF
cdr3_nt: TGTGCCAGCAGTTACTCGAGGGACGGCCATAGCAATCAGCCCCAGCATTTT

j_call: TRBJ2-7
cdr3_length: 13
clone_size: few
v_call: TRBV6-2/TRBV6-3
d_call: -
cdr3_aa: CASSYYPADEQYF
cdr3_nt: TGTGCCAGCAGTTACTACCCCGCCGACGAGCAGTACTTC

j_call: TRBJ1-1
cdr3_length: 15
clone_size: -
v_call: TRBV5-1
d_call: -
cdr3_aa: CASSLASGGYTEAFF
cdr3_nt: TGCGCCAGCAGCTTGGCCTCTGGGGGCTACACTGAAGCTTTCTTT

j_call: TRBJ2-7
cdr3_length: 14
clone_size: many
v_call: TRBV12-3/TRBV12-4
d_call: TRBD1
cdr3_aa: CASSIWTGGDEQYF
cdr3_nt: TGTGCCAGCAGTATTTGGACAGGGGGCGACGAGCAGTACTTC

j_call: TRBJ2-3
cdr3_length: 14
clone_size: few
v_call: TRBV5-4
d_call: -
cdr3_aa: CASSLEMGADTQYF
cdr3_nt: TGTGCCAGCAGCTTGGAGATGGGTGCAGATACGCAGTATTTT

j_call: TRBJ2-1
cdr3_length: 13
clone_size: few
v_call: TRBV11-2
d_call: -
cdr3_aa: CATRDSPTNEQFF
cdr3_nt: TGTGCCACCCGGGACTCCCCTACCAATGAGCAGTTCTTC

j_call: TRBJ2-7
cdr3_length: 18
clone_size: few
v_call: TRBV5-1
d_call: TRBD2
cdr3_aa: CASSPTRGVAGYLDEQYF
cdr3_nt: TGCGCCAGCAGCCCCACCAGGGGTGTAGCGGGATATCTCGACGAGCAGTACTTC

j_call: TRBJ2-1
cdr3_length: 13
clone_size: -
v_call: TRBV19
d_call: TRBD1
cdr3_aa: CASTTTGYNEQFF
cdr3_nt: TGTGCCAGTACCACGACAGGGTACAATGAGCAGTTCTTC

j_call: TRBJ1-5
cdr3_length: 13
clone_size: few
v_call: TRBV6-6
d_call: -
cdr3_aa: CASSYEDAEPQHF
cdr3_nt: TGTGCCAGCAGTTACGAGGATGCGGAGCCCCAGCATTTT

j_call: TRBJ2-1
cdr3_length: 18
clone_size: -
v_call: TRBV10-3
d_call: TRBD2
cdr3_aa: CAITPTSGRADGDNEQFF
cdr3_nt: TGTGCCATCACCCCGACTAGCGGGAGGGCCGATGGAGACAATGAGCAGTTCTTC

j_call: TRBJ2-7
cdr3_length: 16
clone_size: -
v_call: TRBV24-1
d_call: TRBD1
cdr3_aa: CATSDHPGQAAYEQYF
cdr3_nt: TGTGCCACCAGTGACCACCCGGGACAGGCCGCCTACGAGCAGTACTTC

j_call: TRBJ2-1
cdr3_length: 15
clone_size: -
v_call: TRBV12-3/TRBV12-4
d_call: TRBD1
cdr3_aa: CTSRGTGSSYNEQFF
cdr3_nt: TGTACCAGCAGGGGGACAGGGAGCTCCTACAATGAGCAGTTCTTC

j_call: TRBJ2-2
cdr3_length: 15
clone_size: -
v_call: TRBV30
d_call: -
cdr3_aa: CAWSFTGREAGELFF
cdr3_nt: TGTGCCTGGAGTTTTACTGGCAGGGAGGCCGGGGAGCTGTTTTTT

j_call: TRBJ2-3
cdr3_length: 15
clone_size: many
v_call: TRBV12-3/TRBV12-4
d_call: TRBD2
cdr3_aa: CASRLAGGGTDTQYF
cdr3_nt: TGTGCCAGCAGACTAGCGGGGGGAGGCACAGATACGCAGTATTTT

j_call: TRBJ2-7
cdr3_length: 14
clone_size: few
v_call: TRBV28
d_call: TRBD1
cdr3_aa: CASRKETGGLEQYF
cdr3_nt: TGTGCCAGCAGAAAGGAGACAGGGGGCCTCGAGCAGTACTTC

j_call: TRBJ2-2
cdr3_length: 18
clone_size: -
v_call: TRBV19
d_call: TRBD2
cdr3_aa: CASSSPLLAGSNTGELFF
cdr3_nt: TGTGCCAGTAGTTCTCCATTACTAGCGGGGTCGAACACCGGGGAGCTGTTTTTT

j_call: TRBJ1-1
cdr3_length: 16
clone_size: -
v_call: TRBV12-3/TRBV12-4
d_call: -
cdr3_aa: CASSPARGGGNTEAFF
cdr3_nt: TGTGCCAGCAGTCCCGCTAGGGGTGGAGGGAACACTGAAGCTTTCTTT

j_call: TRBJ1-2
cdr3_length: 13
clone_size: -
v_call: TRBV4-1
d_call: -
cdr3_aa: CASSHDGNYGYTF
cdr3_nt: TGCGCCAGCAGCCATGACGGCAACTATGGCTACACCTTC

j_call: TRBJ2-7
cdr3_length: 15
clone_size: few
v_call: TRBV6-1
d_call: TRBD1
cdr3_aa: CASSGTGFLLWEQYF
cdr3_nt: TGTGCCAGCAGTGGGACAGGGTTTCTTCTTTGGGAGCAGTACTTC

j_call: TRBJ2-1
cdr3_length: 13
clone_size: few
v_call: TRBV28
d_call: -
cdr3_aa: CASSRYRTNEQFF
cdr3_nt: TGTGCCAGCAGTAGGTACAGGACCAATGAGCAGTTCTTC

j_call: TRBJ1-6
cdr3_length: 14
clone_size: -
v_call: TRBV4-3
d_call: TRBD1
cdr3_aa: CASSHGTGGSPLHF
cdr3_nt: TGCGCCAGCAGCCACGGGACAGGGGGCTCACCCCTCCACTTT

j_call: TRBJ2-7
cdr3_length: 18
clone_size: few
v_call: TRBV6-2/TRBV6-3
d_call: -
cdr3_aa: CASSYTERTDENPYEQYF
cdr3_nt: TGTGCCAGCAGTTACACCGAACGGACAGACGAGAATCCCTACGAGCAGTACTTC

j_call: TRBJ2-7
cdr3_length: 15
clone_size: -
v_call: TRBV18
d_call: -
cdr3_aa: CASSPGGGGFYEQYF
cdr3_nt: TGTGCCAGCTCACCCGGTGGAGGGGGCTTCTACGAGCAGTACTTC

j_call: TRBJ2-1
cdr3_length: 13
clone_size: many
v_call: TRBV7-2
d_call: -
cdr3_aa: CASSLNGADEQFF
cdr3_nt: TGTGCCAGCAGCTTAAATGGCGCCGATGAGCAGTTCTTC

j_call: TRBJ2-3
cdr3_length: 15
clone_size: -
v_call: TRBV15
d_call: TRBD2
cdr3_aa: CATSGLAGVGDTQYF
cdr3_nt: TGTGCCACCAGCGGACTAGCGGGAGTTGGAGATACGCAGTATTTT